These 25 T cell receptor beta chains were sequenced from one sample in a study of Ad26.COV2.S vaccination and SARS-CoV-2 variants. Stated treatment: about 20 received Ad26.COV2.S at low or high dose, single or two shots; five or six received placebo; per-sample allocation not given. At day 63 after the first vaccine or placebo injection, samples were drawn. Clones were read by immunoSEQ multiplex PCR, and TCRdb kept only the in-frame ones, dropping some. This table holds around 300,000 clones, approximately 90% found once. The source material was peripheral blood, sampled in a trial of Ad26.COV2.S vaccine versus placebo. The receptors were gathered from a person aged 18 to 65 who received the Ad26.COV2.S COVID-19 vaccine or a placebo.

The V and J genes are TRBV28 and TRBJ2-7; D possibly matches TRBD1 or TRBD2 (5 bases each). CDR3 size: 15 residues. V was clipped by 5 bases and J by 2 bases, with 16 bases between them. Germline-derived CDR1 and CDR2 are MDHEN and SYDVKM. Here the CDR3 reads CASSPTRGRAYEQYF. Here the CDR3 DNA reads TGTGCCAGCAGTCCGACTCGGGGCAGAGCCTACGAGCAGTACTTC.

The CDR3 sequence is CASSSGTSGSTDTQYF. CDR3 sequence (DNA): TGTGCCAGCTCATCCGGGACTAGCGGGAGCACAGATACGCAGTATTTT. The chain combines TRBV18 with TRBJ2-3; 12 bases align to TRBD2. There are 16 residues in the CDR3. The J segment lost 0 bases and the V segment lost 5 bases, leaving 3 bases of the junction unmatched. CDR1 and CDR2 from the germline V gene are KGHSH and LQKENI.

V and J are TRBV27 and TRBJ1-2, with D perhaps TRBD1 (5 bases). This CDR3 comprises 14 residues. Trimming pared 6 bases from V and 4 bases from J, leaving 15 bases between. The V gene's germline CDR1 is MNHEY and CDR2 SMNVEV (reference sequence). In DNA, the CDR3 is TGTGCCAGCAGGGCTGAGGGGAAACCCTATGGCTACACCTTC. Its protein product is CASRAEGKPYGYTF.

The chain combines TRBV9 with TRBJ1-3, with D possibly matching TRBD1 (5 bases). CDR1 and CDR2 from the germline V gene are SGDLS and YYNGEE. This CDR3 has 15 residues. Trimming removed 3 bases from V and 3 bases from J, with 13 bases in between. CDR3 amino acids: CASSDIGDGGNTIYF. The CDR3, as DNA: TGTGCCAGCAGCGATATAGGGGATGGTGGAAACACCATATATTTT.

This clone appeared a single time. J is TRBJ1-1 and V is TRBV9; a weak D match, TRBD1 (5 bases). Germline lookup yields CDR1 SGDLS and CDR2 YYNGEE. The CDR3 totals 15 residues. Trimming cost V 4 bases and J 1 base, with 14 bases left between them. DNA for the CDR3: TGTGCCAGCAGCCCTTCGAGGGGCCCGAACACTGAAGCTTTCTTT. This codes for CASSPSRGPNTEAFF.

J is TRBJ2-2 and V is TRBV2, with D tentatively TRBD1 (6 bases). The CDR3 totals 15 residues. Germline V gene data show CDR1 as SNHLY and CDR2 as FYNNEI. V lost 9 bases to trimming and J lost 7 bases, with 21 bases between them. DNA for the CDR3: TGTGCCAGTTCCCTCGGGCAGGGGTTGATCGGGGAGCTGTTTTTT. This codes for CASSLGQGLIGELFF.

The chain couples TRBV7-9 to TRBJ2-1; D is unresolved. The CDR3 sequence is 16 residues long. The germline V gene encodes CDR1 SEHNR and CDR2 FQNEAQ (reference sequence). The ends were cut back, 5 bases at V and 0 bases at J, with 14 bases in the middle. The CDR3, as DNA: TGTGCCAGCAGCCCCCTCCGGTTGGCCTCCTACAATGAGCAGTTCTTC. Translation gives CASSPLRLASYNEQFF. The complete variable domain, with remaining parts taken from reference TRBV7-9 and TRBJ2-1, reads DTGVSQNPRHKITKRGQNVTFRCDPISEHNRLYWYRQTLGQGPEFLTYFQNEAQLEKSRLLSDRFSAERPKGSFSTLEIQRTEQGDSAMYLCASSPLRLASYNEQFFGPGTRLTVL.

The V call is TRBV28, the J call TRBJ1-6; 11 bases align to TRBD1. Germline CDR1 is MDHEN and CDR2 is SYDVKM. The V gene end was trimmed by 5 bases and the J gene end by 10 bases; junction bases not matched to a gene: 4. This CDR3 comprises 14 residues. CDR3 nucleotides: TGTGCCAGCAGTCGGGACAGGGGGTGCTCACCCCTCCACTTT. Encoded protein: CASSRDRGCSPLHF.

This chain links TRBV5-4 with TRBJ2-2; 7 bases are shared with TRBD1. The CDR3 covers 17 residues. Germline CDR1 reads SGHNT; CDR2 reads YYREEE (reference sequence). Trimming cost V 4 bases and J 3 bases; bases outside gene matches: 12. The CDR3 spells CASSTRQGMEDTGELFF. As DNA, the CDR3 is TGTGCCAGCAGCACCCGACAGGGCATGGAAGACACCGGGGAGCTGTTTTTT.

The chain links TRBV19 to TRBJ2-7; weak D call: TRBD2 (6 bases). The CDR3 spans 14 residues. With 6 bases removed from V and 0 bases from J, the gap between germline ends came to 12 bases. Per the germline V gene, CDR1 is LNHDA and CDR2 is SQIVND (reference sequence). The CDR3 DNA reads TGTGCCAGTAGCGGGCGGGACGCCTCCTACGAGCAGTACTTC. Translating gives CASSGRDASYEQYF.

The rearrangement links TRBV3-1 (or the pseudogene TRBV3-2) to TRBJ1-1; perhaps TRBD1 as D (5 bases). CDR1 is LGHDT and CDR2 is YNNKEL in the germline V gene (reference sequence). The germline V and J ends were trimmed by 0 bases and 3 bases, with 14 bases remaining between them. CDR3 length: 16 amino acids. In DNA, the CDR3 is TGTGCCAGCAGCCAAGATCCCCAGGGAAGGGACACTGAAGCTTTCTTT. This translates into CASSQDPQGRDTEAFF.

This clone is deemed medium-sized (0.01 to 0.1%). J is TRBJ2-7 and V is TRBV10-3, with D possibly being TRBD1 (6 bases). Trimming cost V 2 bases and J 3 bases, with 14 bases left between them. Germline V gives CDR1 ENHRY, CDR2 SYGVKD. CDR3 length equals 15 residues. The CDR3 protein is CAISEADSPGYEQYF. The CDR3 coding sequence is TGTGCCATCAGTGAGGCGGACAGCCCCGGCTACGAGCAGTACTTC.

The rearrangement joins TRBV28 to TRBJ2-3, with 7 bases fitting TRBD2. From germline, CDR1 is MDHEN and CDR2 SYDVKM. This CDR3 comprises 15 residues. The trim removed 6 bases at V and 0 bases at J, leaving 6 bases unmatched. CDR3 in amino acids: CASSLTSESTDTQYF. CDR3 in DNA: TGTGCCAGCAGCCTTACTAGCGAGAGCACAGATACGCAGTATTTT.

The V gene is TRBV28, the J gene TRBJ1-5; D is undetermined. With 5 bases removed from V and 5 bases from J, the gap between germline ends came to 10 bases. This CDR3 is 13 amino acids long. The germline gives CDR1 MDHEN, CDR2 SYDVKM. CDR3 sequence: CASSPPADQPQHF. DNA of the CDR3: TGTGCCAGCAGTCCCCCGGCCGATCAGCCCCAGCATTTT.

The chain is built from TRBV30 and TRBJ1-6; TRBD1 might be the D (5 bases). Germline V gene sequence: CDR1 GTSNPN, CDR2 SVGIG (reference sequence). Trimming left V 8 bases short and J 9 bases short, with 20 bases between. CDR3 length: 14 amino acids. CDR3 nucleotide sequence: TGTGCCAGTGAACCGGGGCAAACGTCTTCACCCCTCCACTTT. This translates into CASEPGQTSSPLHF.

The V and J genes are TRBV10-3 and TRBJ1-1, with 9 bases lining up with TRBD1. There are 14 residues in the CDR3. Germline V gene sequence: CDR1 ENHRY, CDR2 SYGVKD. Trimming at V came to 5 bases and at J to 5 bases, leaving 6 bases not matched to a gene. CDR3 bases: TGTGCCATCAGTCCACAGGGGGCTCGGACTGAAGCTTTCTTT. This sequence encodes CAISPQGARTEAFF.

The CDR3 DNA reads TGTGCCAGTAGTCCCCTCCAGCTAAGCAATCAGCCCCAGCATTTT. It specifies CASSPLQLSNQPQHF. The chain couples TRBV19 to TRBJ1-5; D ambiguous. The germline V gene has CDR1 LNHDA and CDR2 SQIVND (reference sequence). There are 15 residues in the CDR3. V was trimmed by 5 bases and J by 1 base, leaving 12 bases between them.

Remarks on this clone: This sample also contains other DNA sequences that code for the same CDR3. V gene TRBV19 combines with J gene TRBJ1-5; weak D call: TRBD1 (5 bases). CDR1 is LNHDA, CDR2 SQIVND, per germline (reference sequence). Trimming shortened V by 4 bases and J by 2 bases, and 12 bases separated the two germline ends. The length of the CDR3 is 15 residues. The CDR3 nucleotides read TGTGCCAGTAGTAAGTATCGGGGCGGCAATCAGCCCCAGCATTTT. Translation: CASSKYRGGNQPQHF.

The V call is TRBV27, the J call TRBJ2-1, with D unresolved. V was clipped by 0 bases and J by 10 bases, with 13 bases between them. CDR3 length: 14 residues. The V gene's germline CDR1 is MNHEY and CDR2 SMNVEV (reference sequence). The CDR3 spells CASSLSIPVLEQFF. The CDR3 coding sequence is TGTGCCAGCAGTTTATCCATTCCCGTCTTGGAGCAGTTCTTC.

The gene calls are TRBV5-1 and TRBJ1-5, with TRBD1 matching 7 bases. The CDR3 has 15 residues. Germline CDR1 is SGHRS and CDR2 is YFSETQ. The ends lost 4 bases at V and 4 bases at J; junction bases unmatched: 8. CDR3 in amino acids: CASSTTGQPNQPQHF. In DNA, the CDR3 is TGCGCCAGCAGCACCACGGGACAGCCGAATCAGCCCCAGCATTTT. The whole variable domain, remainder taken from reference TRBV5-1 and TRBJ1-5, is KAGVTQTPRYLIKTRGQQVTLSCSPISGHRSVSWYQQTPGQGLQFLFEYFSETQRNKGNFPGRFSGRQFSNSRSEMNVSTLELGDSALYLCASSTTGQPNQPQHFGDGTRLSIL.

The chain carries TRBV6-5 and TRBJ2-3; no clear D gene. The CDR3 contains 14 residues. Trimming shortened V by 6 bases and J by 0 bases, and 10 bases separated the two germline ends. Germline CDR1 MNHEY, CDR2 SVGAGI. Here the CDR3 reads CASRGSYSTDTQYF. The CDR3, as DNA: TGTGCCAGCAGGGGAAGCTATAGCACAGATACGCAGTATTTT.

The chain is built from TRBV6-5 and TRBJ1-2, with D tentatively TRBD1 (6 bases). The germline gives CDR1 MNHEY, CDR2 SVGAGI. The CDR3 spans 15 residues. The V end was cut by 0 bases, the J end by 5 bases, with 13 bases between. The CDR3 DNA follows: TGTGCCAGCAGTTACTCATCCGGGGGCGAGTATGGCTACACCTTC. Translating gives CASSYSSGGEYGYTF.

This sequence joins TRBV29-1 and TRBJ2-7, with D perhaps TRBD1 (6 bases). Trimming stripped 3 bases from V and 4 bases from J, with 10 bases between. The CDR3 loop spans 12 amino acids. Germline V gene sequence: CDR1 SQVTM, CDR2 ANQGSEA. The CDR3 sequence is CSVETQGYEQYF. In DNA, the CDR3 is TGCAGCGTTGAGACACAGGGTTACGAGCAGTACTTC.

This clone was observed a single time. The chain joins TRBV28 to TRBJ2-7; TRBD1 aligns across 8 bases. V was pared by 7 bases and J by 4 bases, with 6 bases of the junction left unmatched. The length of the CDR3 is 13 residues. Germline V lookup: CDR1 MDHEN, CDR2 SYDVKM. Here the CDR3 DNA reads TGTGCCAGCAACATGGACAGGGTGTACGAGCAGTACTTC. Amino acid sequence: CASNMDRVYEQYF.

The V and J genes are TRBV6-5 and TRBJ2-1; the D gene is possibly TRBD1 (6 bases). V was clipped by 6 bases and J by 9 bases, with 21 bases between them. The CDR3 consists of 15 residues. The germline gives CDR1 MNHEY, CDR2 SVGAGI. The CDR3 loop is CASSPDRSPSFEQFF. CDR3 in DNA: TGTGCCAGCAGCCCCGACAGGTCCCCGAGTTTTGAGCAGTTCTTC.